Listed below are T cell receptor beta chains from one sample, sequenced in a study of T cell changes during pregnancy in multiple sclerosis. Assay used: immunoSEQ multiplex PCR; TCRdb lists only in-frame clones, some missing. Among 55,000 to 75,000 clones listed, 91% were seen once. The specimen comprised peripheral blood, sampled after pregnancy. All receptors derive from a female donor in good health, enrolled as a control in a pregnancy study. Each CDR3 is given with its conserved first and last residue. D genes are given only for firm matches. Size is stated for part of the rows, as once, few or many counts, or as a class when the clone is expanded.

CDR3aa	CDR3nt	abundance	d_gene	j_gene	v_gene
CASSQDSSEETQYF	TGCGCCAGCAGCCAAGATAGCAGTGAGGAGACCCAGTACTTC	NA	NA	TRBJ2-5	TRBV4-1
CASRQDKSEAFF	TGCGCCAGCAGACAGGACAAGAGTGAAGCTTTCTTT	NA	NA	TRBJ1-1	TRBV5-1
CASSQPGLTNNEQFF	TGCGCCAGCAGCCAACCGGGACTCACCAACAATGAGCAGTTCTTC	NA	NA	TRBJ2-1	TRBV4-1
CASRGTGVHEQYF	TGTGCCAGCCGGGGGACAGGGGTCCACGAGCAGTACTTC	NA	TRBD1	TRBJ2-7	TRBV6-5
CASSLRQSNQPQHF	TGTGCCAGCAGCTTGAGACAGTCTAATCAGCCCCAGCATTTT	NA	NA	TRBJ1-5	TRBV5-8
CASSRASGGARDTQYF	TGTGCCAGCAGCCGGGCTAGCGGGGGGGCCAGAGATACGCAGTATTTT	NA	TRBD2	TRBJ2-3	TRBV7-3
CASSERTGGTGELFF	TGTGCCAGCAGTGAAAGGACAGGAGGGACCGGGGAGCTGTTTTTT	NA	NA	TRBJ2-2	TRBV2
CASSPRQLLHEQYF	TGTGCCAGCAGCCCCCGACAGTTATTACACGAGCAGTACTTC	few	NA	TRBJ2-7	TRBV7-9
CASSLIWQANQPQHF	TGTGCCAGCAGCTTAATCTGGCAGGCTAATCAGCCCCAGCATTTT	NA	NA	TRBJ1-5	TRBV7-2
CSVEGGRSGELFF	TGCAGCGTTGAAGGGGGGCGCAGCGGGGAGCTGTTTTTT	NA	NA	TRBJ2-2	TRBV29-1
CASGTGGGNTIYF	TGTGCCTCCGGGACAGGGGGTGGAAACACCATATATTTT	NA	TRBD1	TRBJ1-3	TRBV30
CASSFRQGNSPLHF	TGTGCCAGCAGTTTCAGACAGGGCAATTCACCCCTCCACTTT	NA	TRBD1	TRBJ1-6	TRBV6-5
CATEPSGGASNEQFF	TGCGCCACCGAGCCGAGCGGGGGGGCCTCCAATGAGCAGTTCTTC	NA	TRBD2	TRBJ2-1	TRBV10-2
CASTKTLDKSSTDTQYF	TGTGCCAGCACCAAAACGCTGGACAAGTCGAGCACAGATACGCAGTATTTT	NA	NA	TRBJ2-3	TRBV2
CASSPTGNTGELFF	TGTGCCAGCAGCCCGACGGGGAACACCGGGGAGCTGTTTTTT	NA	NA	TRBJ2-2	TRBV7-9
CASSTSGAGANVLTF	TGTGCCAGTAGTACTTCGGGGGCTGGGGCCAACGTCCTGACTTTC	NA	NA	TRBJ2-6	TRBV19
CASSLSGQVNTEAFF	TGTGCCAGCAGCCTTTCGGGACAGGTGAACACTGAAGCTTTCTTT	NA	TRBD1	TRBJ1-1	TRBV27
CASSDLDSNEQFF	TGTGCCAGCAGTGATCTAGACAGTAATGAGCAGTTCTTC	NA	NA	TRBJ2-1	TRBV6-1
CASSLWFVDRGYNEQFF	TGTGCCAGCAGCTTGTGGTTTGTAGACAGGGGGTACAATGAGCAGTTCTTC	NA	TRBD1	TRBJ2-1	TRBV5-5
CASSSIPGTYSNQPQHF	TGTGCCAGCAGTTCCATCCCCGGGACTTATAGCAATCAGCCCCAGCATTTT	NA	NA	TRBJ1-5	TRBV6-4
CASSGQGQGDTEAFF	TGCGCCAGCAGCGGTCAGGGGCAAGGGGACACTGAAGCTTTCTTT	NA	NA	TRBJ1-1	TRBV4-3
CASSPQETGELFF	TGTGCCAGCTCACCACAGGAGACCGGGGAGCTGTTTTTT	NA	NA	TRBJ2-2	TRBV18
CASSLGTPNEGYTF	TGCGCCAGCAGCCTCGGGACTCCCAACGAAGGCTACACCTTC	NA	NA	TRBJ1-2	TRBV5-1
CASSLGTGGIGEQFF	TGTGCCAGCAGCCTCGGGACAGGGGGCATTGGTGAGCAGTTCTTC	NA	TRBD1	TRBJ2-1	TRBV7-2
CASSEYEKQGQAFF	TGTGCCAGCAGTGAATACGAAAAACAGGGCCAAGCTTTCTTT	NA	NA	TRBJ1-1	TRBV25-1
CASSRTGSSYEQYF	TGTGCCAGCAGTAGAACAGGGAGCTCCTACGAGCAGTACTTC	NA	NA	TRBJ2-7	TRBV7-8
CASSYSIQGTEAFF	TGTGCCAGCAGTTACTCTATTCAGGGAACTGAAGCTTTCTTT	NA	NA	TRBJ1-1	TRBV6-5
CASRSFSGTTYSNQPQHF	TGTGCCAGTAGATCCTTCTCCGGGACAACATATAGCAATCAGCCCCAGCATTTT	NA	NA	TRBJ1-5	TRBV19
CASSPQTRTGGPKNIQYF	TGCGCCAGCAGCCCTCAAACCCGAACAGGGGGGCCCAAAAACATTCAGTACTTC	NA	TRBD1	TRBJ2-4	TRBV4-3
CASSSNRDTLYEQYF	TGTGCCAGCAGCTCCAACCGGGACACCCTCTACGAGCAGTACTTC	NA	NA	TRBJ2-7	TRBV7-2
CASSSGQGYSNTGELFF	TGTGCCAGCAGCTCCGGACAGGGTTATTCGAACACCGGGGAGCTGTTTTTT	NA	TRBD1	TRBJ2-2	TRBV5-4
CASSLRGIGYTF	TGTGCCAGCAGTTTAAGAGGAATCGGCTACACCTTC	NA	NA	TRBJ1-2	TRBV27
CASSKGGTGRTQYF	TGTGCCAGCAGTAAGGGGGGGACAGGCCGTACGCAGTATTTT	NA	NA	TRBJ2-3	TRBV2
CSVESGQVQLF	TGCAGCGTTGAATCGGGACAGGTCCAGCTCTTC	NA	TRBD1	TRBJ2-1	TRBV29-1
CAGARSGGELFF	TGTGCCGGGGCGAGGTCCGGCGGGGAGCTGTTTTTT	NA	NA	TRBJ2-2	TRBV7-9
CASSEGTAAYGYTF	TGTGCCAGCAGTGAAGGGACAGCGGCCTATGGCTACACCTTC	NA	NA	TRBJ1-2	TRBV6-1
CASSLLRSYTEAFF	TGTGCCAGCAGCTTATTGCGATCGTACACTGAAGCTTTCTTT	NA	NA	TRBJ1-1	TRBV7-2
CASSPHTGELFF	TGTGCCAGCAGCCCTCACACCGGGGAGCTGTTTTTT	NA	NA	TRBJ2-2	TRBV9
CASSSDIGQGYNEQFF	TGTGCCAGCAGCTCTGACATTGGACAGGGATACAATGAGCAGTTCTTC	NA	TRBD1	TRBJ2-1	TRBV7-3
CASSPKTGGYGYTF	TGTGCCAGCAGCCCGAAGACAGGGGGCTATGGCTACACCTTC	NA	TRBD1	TRBJ1-2	TRBV7-2
CASSSMSGDFTDTQYF	TGCGCCAGCAGCTCCATGTCGGGGGACTTCACAGATACGCAGTATTTT	NA	NA	TRBJ2-3	TRBV5-1
CAIRGGTSYGYTF	TGTGCCATCCGAGGCGGGACGAGTTATGGCTACACCTTC	NA	NA	TRBJ1-2	TRBV6-1
CASSARQVATNEKLFF	TGTGCCAGCAGCGCCCGACAGGTCGCAACTAATGAAAAACTGTTTTTT	NA	NA	TRBJ1-4	TRBV9
CSERDRGPGFGTEAFF	TGCAGCGAACGGGACAGGGGGCCGGGTTTCGGGACTGAAGCTTTCTTT	NA	TRBD1	TRBJ1-1	TRBV29-1
CASSLGSGENQPQHF	TGCGCCAGCAGCTTAGGTTCGGGGGAAAATCAGCCCCAGCATTTT	NA	NA	TRBJ1-5	TRBV5-1
CASSVTAGTEAFF	TGTGCCAGCAGCGTTACGGCAGGAACTGAAGCTTTCTTT	few	NA	TRBJ1-1	TRBV9
CASSLDVAGGRKNGYTF	TGTGCCAGCAGCTTAGATGTAGCAGGGGGCCGGAAAAATGGCTACACCTTC	NA	TRBD1	TRBJ1-2	TRBV7-2
CASSLAREEGYTF	TGCGCCAGCAGCTTGGCTCGTGAGGAGGGCTACACCTTC	NA	NA	TRBJ1-2	TRBV5-1
CASSRSQGFQETQYF	TGCGCCAGCAGCCGCTCACAGGGGTTCCAAGAGACCCAGTACTTC	NA	TRBD1	TRBJ2-5	TRBV4-1
CASRPNMNTEAFF	TGTGCCAGCAGGCCAAACATGAACACTGAAGCTTTCTTT	once	NA	TRBJ1-1	TRBV11-3
CASPGGTESSPLHF	TGTGCCAGCCCGGGAGGAACGGAAAGTTCACCCCTCCACTTT	NA	NA	TRBJ1-6	TRBV6-5
CASRKGQPNQLNTEAFF	TGTGCCAGCAGGAAGGGACAACCGAACCAGTTGAACACTGAAGCTTTCTTT	NA	NA	TRBJ1-1	TRBV5-4